What follows are 19 T cell receptor beta chains derived from one specimen sequenced in a study of neurological immune-mediated disorders. TCRdb processed the 5' RACE reads anew with MiXCR; each CDR3 protein has one entry. This table has 85,000 to 110,000 distinct CDR3 sequences, approximately 10% appearing once. The time point: longitudinal time-point 3. The source material was PBMCs. These receptors were taken from a female donor with HTLV-1-associated myelopathy (HAM/TSP).

This clonotype was seen at least ten times. The rearrangement uses TRBV28 and TRBJ2-7, with no clear D. Trimming left V 7 bases short and J 0 bases short, with 19 bases between. CDR3 length: 16 amino acids. CDR1 and CDR2 from the germline V gene are MDHEN and SYDVKM. The chain's CDR3 is CASTTQNRASSYEQYF. In nucleotides, the CDR3 is TGTGCCAGCACCACCCAAAATAGGGCTAGCTCCTACGAGCAGTACTTC. Drawing the rest from reference TRBV28 and TRBJ2-7, the complete variable domain is DVKVTQSSRYLVKRTGEKVFLECVQDMDHENMFWYRQDPGLGLRLIYFSYDVKMKEKGDIPEGYSVSREKKERFSLILESASTNQTSMYLCASTTQNRASSYEQYFGPGTRLTVT.

This clonotype has ten or more counts. The rearrangement uses TRBV5-1 and TRBJ2-3; D perhaps matches TRBD1 (6 bases). Germline CDR1 and CDR2: SGHRS and YFSETQ. V was shortened by 5 bases and J by 6 bases, with 19 bases between the two germline ends. The CDR3 consists of 15 residues. CDR3 nucleotides: TGCGCCAGCAGAAAGTCACAGGGTAGGGTGGATACGCAGTATTTT. Amino acids: CASRKSQGRVDTQYF.

This clonotype has at least ten counts. The chain uses TRBV5-1 and TRBJ2-6, with TRBD1 as a possible D gene (5 bases). The CDR3 loop spans 15 amino acids. CDR1 is SGHRS and CDR2 is YFSETQ in the germline V gene. Trimming pared 2 bases from V and 0 bases from J, leaving 6 bases between. The DNA of the CDR3 is TGCGCCAGCAGCTTACAGGTCTCTGGGGCCAACGTCCTGACTTTC. Its protein product is CASSLQVSGANVLTF. Variable domain in full (rest from reference TRBV5-1 and TRBJ2-6): KAGVTQTPRYLIKTRGQQVTLSCSPISGHRSVSWYQQTPGQGLQFLFEYFSETQRNKGNFPGRFSGRQFSNSRSEMNVSTLELGDSALYLCASSLQVSGANVLTFGAGSRLTVL.

This clonotype was counted many times. The chain carries TRBV12-3 or TRBV12-4 and TRBJ1-6, with 9 nucleotides matching TRBD1. This CDR3 is 15 amino acids long. After removal of 5 bases from V and 8 bases from J, the junction contained 7 bases not matched to a gene. The CDR3 region has the DNA TGTGCCAGCAGTATCTCCGGGACAGGGTATTCACCCCTCCACTTT. Translating it yields CASSISGTGYSPLHF.

In this sample, this clonotype turned up many times. CDR3 region: CASSPPWGTPGTSGGGDTQYF. The CDR3 region has the DNA TGCGCCAGCAGCCCACCCTGGGGAACGCCCGGGACTAGCGGGGGGGGAGATACGCAGTATTTT. The chain joins TRBV4-1 to TRBJ2-3; 16 bases align to TRBD2. Germline CDR1 is MGHRA and CDR2 is YSYEKL. V was pared by 4 bases and J by 5 bases, with 18 bases of the junction left unmatched. The CDR3 runs to 21 residues.

Sample share makes this clonotype medium-sized. This chain connects TRBV20-1 to TRBJ2-2; D gene ambiguous. The CDR3 runs 13 residues. V was pared by 3 bases and J by 0 bases, with 5 bases between. Germline values: CDR1 DFQATT, CDR2 SNEGSKA (reference sequence). CDR3 DNA: TGCAGTGCTAGTGGCCCGAACACCGGGGAGCTGTTTTTT. This encodes CSASGPNTGELFF.

Many counts were recorded for this clonotype. J is TRBJ1-1 and V is TRBV10-2; 8 bases are a match to TRBD1. The V segment lost 5 bases and the J segment 4 bases; nucleotides outside the gene matches: 9. From germline, CDR1 is WSHSY and CDR2 SAAADI. This CDR3 has 15 amino acids. This CDR3 reads CASSRQGPRITEAFF. As DNA, the CDR3 is TGCGCCAGCAGTAGACAGGGGCCCCGTATCACTGAAGCTTTCTTT.

This clonotype was recorded at least ten times. This rearrangement joins TRBV20-1 to TRBJ2-7; D may be TRBD1 (6 bases). Germline V gives CDR1 DFQATT, CDR2 SNEGSKA (reference sequence). This CDR3 has 14 amino acids. V lost 0 bases and J 6 bases, leaving 15 bases between the germline ends. The CDR3 DNA reads TGCAGTGCTAGAGATCGGACAGTTCAGGTCGAGCAGTACTTC. Protein product: CSARDRTVQVEQYF.

This clonotype was found many times. V is TRBV7-8 and J is TRBJ2-7; tentative D call: TRBD2 (5 bases). The CDR3 runs 14 residues. Deletions cut 2 bases from V and 8 bases from J, with 16 bases between. CDR1 SGHVS and CDR2 FQNEAQ come from the germline V gene. The CDR3 loop is CASSLSGSLGKQYF. The DNA of the CDR3 is TGTGCCAGCAGCTTATCGGGGTCGCTGGGGAAGCAGTACTTC.

This clonotype came up many times. The chain joins TRBV20-1 to TRBJ2-2; possible D gene TRBD1, 5 bases. With 3 bases removed from V and 5 bases from J, the gap between germline ends came to 10 bases. CDR3 size: 13 residues. Germline CDR1 reads DFQATT; CDR2 reads SNEGSKA (reference sequence). The CDR3 is CSARGRRTGELFF. In DNA form, the CDR3 reads TGCAGTGCTAGGGGGCGGCGGACCGGGGAGCTGTTTTTT.

This clonotype showed up many times. The genes are TRBV9 and TRBJ1-2; weak D call: TRBD1 (5 bases). Germline CDR1 and CDR2: SGDLS and YYNGEE. CDR3 length: 15 amino acids. Trimming left V 3 bases short and J 2 bases short, with 14 bases between. CDR3 sequence reads: CASSAGTMGNYGYTF. CDR3 DNA: TGTGCCAGCAGCGCAGGGACTATGGGCAACTATGGCTACACCTTC.

This clonotype was counted at least ten times. This rearrangement joins TRBV12-3 or TRBV12-4 to TRBJ2-1; no clear D gene. This CDR3 spans 12 amino acids. Deletions cut 3 bases from V and 7 bases from J, with 7 bases between. The CDR3 protein is CASSFLGNEQFF. DNA for the CDR3: TGTGCCAGCAGTTTTTTAGGGAATGAGCAGTTCTTC.

This clonotype was observed many times. V and J are TRBV5-1 and TRBJ2-7; 12 positions agree with TRBD1. The germline V gene has CDR1 SGHRS and CDR2 YFSETQ. The CDR3 covers 14 residues. With V trimmed by 3 bases and J by 5 bases, 3 bases remained unmatched. DNA for the CDR3: TGCGCCAGCAGCTCTGGGACAGGGGGCGACGAGCAGTACTTC. Translation: CASSSGTGGDEQYF.

This clonotype was seen at least ten times. The chain links TRBV4-1 to TRBJ1-3; D might be TRBD1 (5 bases). The CDR3 has 16 residues. Per germline, CDR1 MGHRA and CDR2 YSYEKL. Trimming left V 2 bases short and J 4 bases short, with 15 bases between. The CDR3: CASSQKDNRVGNTIYF. CDR3 sequence (DNA): TGCGCCAGCAGCCAAAAGGACAACAGAGTGGGAAACACCATATATTTT.

This clonotype showed up many times. The chain links TRBV20-1 to TRBJ2-3; tentatively, D is TRBD1 (6 bases). The CDR3 is made up of 14 amino acids. CDR1 and CDR2 from the germline V gene are DFQATT and SNEGSKA (reference sequence). Trimming pared 6 bases from V and 0 bases from J, leaving 13 bases between. The CDR3 coding sequence is TGCAGTGCGACAACAGGGATTAGCACAGATACGCAGTATTTT. Translating it yields CSATTGISTDTQYF.

Comments on this clonotype: This could be a read error, since a much larger clone is one nucleotide away. CDR3 nucleotides: TGCAGCGTTGTAGGGCTAGCAAGAGAGCAGTTCTTC. This translates into CSVVGLAREQFF. This sequence joins TRBV29-1 and TRBJ2-1, with D possibly being TRBD2 (5 bases). Trimming removed 4 bases from V and 10 bases from J, with 14 bases in between. From germline, CDR1 is SQVTM and CDR2 ANQGSEA. The CDR3 has 12 residues.

This clonotype was observed at least ten times. The chain employs TRBV20-1 and TRBJ2-1; D gene uncertain. The V end was cut by 6 bases, the J end by 7 bases, with 19 bases between. Looked up from germline, CDR1 is DFQATT and CDR2 is SNEGSKA (reference sequence). CDR3 size: 14 residues. CDR3 region: CSALRTPVVNEQFF. The CDR3 bases are TGCAGTGCCCTTCGGACCCCCGTCGTAAATGAGCAGTTCTTC.

The chain recombines TRBV5-1 with TRBJ2-1, with 7 bases identical to TRBD2. Germline CDR1 is SGHRS and CDR2 is YFSETQ. The CDR3 runs to 15 residues. Trimming at V came to 4 bases and at J to 8 bases, leaving 12 bases not matched to a gene. Written as DNA, the CDR3 is TGCGCCAGCAGCACACTAGCGAGGGAGGGTTATGAGCAGTTCTTC. As protein: CASSTLAREGYEQFF.

This clonotype was seen more than once but under ten times. This rearrangement joins TRBV9 to TRBJ2-5; maybe TRBD2 (6 bases). V was trimmed by 4 bases and J by 3 bases, leaving 16 bases between them. The CDR3 runs 15 residues. Germline assignment: CDR1 SGDLS and CDR2 YYNGEE. The CDR3 DNA follows: TGTGCCAGCAGCAAAATGGGGACTCGGGAAGAGACCCAGTACTTC. It codes for CASSKMGTREETQYF.